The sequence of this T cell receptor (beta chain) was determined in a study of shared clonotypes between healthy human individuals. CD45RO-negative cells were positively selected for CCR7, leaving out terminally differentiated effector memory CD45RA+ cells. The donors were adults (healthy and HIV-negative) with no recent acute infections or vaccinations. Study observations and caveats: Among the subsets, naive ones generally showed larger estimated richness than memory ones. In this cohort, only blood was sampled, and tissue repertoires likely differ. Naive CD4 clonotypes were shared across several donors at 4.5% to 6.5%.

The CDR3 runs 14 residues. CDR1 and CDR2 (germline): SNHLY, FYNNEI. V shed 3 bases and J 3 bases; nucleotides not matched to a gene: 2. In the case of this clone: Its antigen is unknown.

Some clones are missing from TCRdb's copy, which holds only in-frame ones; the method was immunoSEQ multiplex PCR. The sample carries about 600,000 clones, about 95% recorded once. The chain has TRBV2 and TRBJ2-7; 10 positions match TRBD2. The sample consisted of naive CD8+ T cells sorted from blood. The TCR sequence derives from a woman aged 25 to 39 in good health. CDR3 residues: CASSDSSGSYEQYF. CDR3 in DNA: TGTGCCAGCAGTGATTCTAGCGGGAGCTACGAGCAGTACTTC. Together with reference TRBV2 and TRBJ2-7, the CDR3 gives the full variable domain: EPEVTQTPSHQVTQMGQEVILRCVPISNHLYFYWYRQILGQKVEFLVSFYNNEISEKSEIFDDQFSVERPDGSNFTLKIRSTKLEDSAMYFCASSDSSGSYEQYFGPGTRLTVT.